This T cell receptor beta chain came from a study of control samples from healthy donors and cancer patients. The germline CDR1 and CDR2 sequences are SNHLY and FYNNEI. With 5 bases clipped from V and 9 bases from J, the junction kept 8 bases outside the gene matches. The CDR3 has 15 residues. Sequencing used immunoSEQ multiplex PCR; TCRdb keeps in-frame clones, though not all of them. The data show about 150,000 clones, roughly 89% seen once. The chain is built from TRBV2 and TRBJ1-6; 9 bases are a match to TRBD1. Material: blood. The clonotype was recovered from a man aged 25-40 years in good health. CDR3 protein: CASSLWDRDGSPLHF. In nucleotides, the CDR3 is TGTGCCAGCAGTCTCTGGGACAGGGATGGTTCACCCCTCCACTTT.